This T cell receptor (beta chain) was identified during a study of T-cell reconstitution after alpha-beta-depleted transplantation in children. General study results and limits: Reports say that about two months after transplant, the alpha-beta T cells came out of several hundred graft clones that had expanded.

Germline V gives CDR1 SQVTM, CDR2 ANQGSEA. V was clipped by 4 bases and J by 1 base; unmatched bases: 12. CDR3 length: 17 amino acids. This clonotype was counted a few times. Antigen specificity is unknown. Unique molecular identifiers were built into the TCRbeta library. TCRdb ran MiXCR on the PCR reads and lists one entry per CDR3 protein. Of hundreds of thousands of distinct CDR3 sequences in the sample, roughly 13% were seen once. The specimen was PBMCs, mostly from graft donor cells, collected 360 days after TCRalphabeta/CD19-depleted stem cell transplant. The clonotype comes from a male patient under 18 who had a stem cell transplant for acute myeloid leukemia, so the T cells may come from the graft donor. The rearrangement joins TRBV29-1 to TRBJ2-1, with 8 bases that match TRBD2. The CDR3 DNA sequence: TGCAGCGTTGGGCTCAAGATAGCGGGAATATCCTACAATGAGCAGTTCTTC. This sequence encodes CSVGLKIAGISYNEQFF.